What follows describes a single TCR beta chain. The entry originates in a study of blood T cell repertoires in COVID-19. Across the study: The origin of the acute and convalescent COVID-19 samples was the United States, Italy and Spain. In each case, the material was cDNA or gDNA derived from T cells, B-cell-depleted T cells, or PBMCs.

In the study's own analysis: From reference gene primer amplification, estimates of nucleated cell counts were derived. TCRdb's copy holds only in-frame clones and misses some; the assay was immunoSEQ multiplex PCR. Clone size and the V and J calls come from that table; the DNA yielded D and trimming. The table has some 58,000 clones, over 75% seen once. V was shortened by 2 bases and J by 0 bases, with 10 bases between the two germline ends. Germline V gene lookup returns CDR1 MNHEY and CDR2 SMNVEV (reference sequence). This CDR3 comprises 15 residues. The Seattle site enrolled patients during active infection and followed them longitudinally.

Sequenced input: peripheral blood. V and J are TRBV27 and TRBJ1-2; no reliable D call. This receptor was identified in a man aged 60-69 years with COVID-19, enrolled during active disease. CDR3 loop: CASSLSMSANYGYTF. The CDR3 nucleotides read TGTGCCAGCAGTTTAAGCATGTCCGCTAACTATGGCTACACCTTC.